These T cell receptor beta chains were read from a single sample in a study of identical twins. TCRdb ran MiXCR on the 5' RACE reads and lists one entry per CDR3 protein. The sample includes 700,000 to 950,000 distinct CDR3 sequences, 9% to 15% seen only once; the top ten take about 1.5%. This sample also belongs to another study, concerning yellow fever vaccine responses in identical twins.

The specimen was PBMCs. All receptors derive from a woman between 18 and 29 years old in good health. Both conserved end residues are part of each CDR3. Fields, in order: J gene, V gene, D gene, clone size, CDR3 length, CDR3 DNA, CDR3 protein. A D gene is named only where the DNA matches it firmly. Clone size is not always given. Where it is, it says once, few, many or a class for expanded clones.

TRBJ2-7 | TRBV7-8 | TRBD2 | . | 16 | TGTGCCAGCAGCCCAGAGGTGGTAGCGGGATCCTACGAGCAGTACTTC | CASSPEVVAGSYEQYF
TRBJ1-1 | TRBV7-8 | . | few | 14 | TGTGCCAGCAGCTCAGGGGTTGGGAACACTGAAGCTTTCTTT | CASSSGVGNTEAFF
TRBJ1-2 | TRBV12-3/TRBV12-4 | . | many | 12 | TGTGCCAGCAGCTCCTGGGTTGGGGGCTACACCTTC | CASSSWVGGYTF
TRBJ2-5 | TRBV10-3 | TRBD1 | . | 14 | TGTGCCAGCAGTGAGCTCGGGACAGGGGGGACCCAGTACTTC | CASSELGTGGTQYF
TRBJ2-3 | TRBV10-3 | . | . | 14 | TGTGCCATCAGCTACAGGGTTGGCACAGATACGCAGTATTTT | CAISYRVGTDTQYF
TRBJ1-2 | TRBV29-1 | TRBD1 | . | 13 | TGCAGCGTGGGACAGGGAGGCATAGGTGGCTACACCTTC | CSVGQGGIGGYTF
TRBJ1-1 | TRBV3-1 | . | many | 13 | TGTGCCAGCAGCCACCAGCTGAACACTGAAGCTTTCTTT | CASSHQLNTEAFF
TRBJ2-5 | TRBV7-8 | . | . | 14 | TGTGCCAGCAGCTACGGACTTTTACAAGAGACCCAGTACTTC | CASSYGLLQETQYF
TRBJ2-3 | TRBV10-2 | TRBD1 | many | 17 | TGCGCCAGCAGTGAACCCCGGACAGGGCTTGGCACAGATACGCAGTATTTT | CASSEPRTGLGTDTQYF
TRBJ2-1 | TRBV7-2 | TRBD2 | few | 15 | TGTGCCAGCAGCACCCTAGCGGGAGACTACAATGAGCAGTTCTTC | CASSTLAGDYNEQFF
TRBJ2-7 | TRBV6-2/TRBV6-3 | TRBD1 | . | 14 | TGTGCCAGCACCACGGGGCAGGGGGCCTACGAGCAGTACTTC | CASTTGQGAYEQYF
TRBJ2-7 | TRBV6-1 | . | . | 16 | TGTGCCAGCACCCCAGGGGGGAGCGGGAGTTCCTACGAGCAGTACTTC | CASTPGGSGSSYEQYF
TRBJ2-2 | TRBV28 | TRBD2 | . | 15 | TGTGCCAGCAGTATAGCGGGAGTACGAACCGGGGAGCTGTTTTTT | CASSIAGVRTGELFF
TRBJ2-3 | TRBV12-3/TRBV12-4 | . | few | 13 | TGTGCCAGCCTCAGTTGGGGGGCAGATACGCAGTATTTT | CASLSWGADTQYF
TRBJ2-7 | TRBV25-1 | . | few | 13 | TGTGCCACCTCACGGGGGTACGGCTACGAGCAGTACTTC | CATSRGYGYEQYF
TRBJ2-1 | TRBV28 | . | many | 15 | TGTGCCAGCAGTTTGAGCCGGGACAAATACAATGAGCAGTTCTTC | CASSLSRDKYNEQFF
TRBJ1-5 | TRBV4-1 | . | . | 15 | TGCGCCAGCAGCCAAGACCAGGGGCTCAATCAGCCCCAGCATTTT | CASSQDQGLNQPQHF
TRBJ2-1 | TRBV10-2 | TRBD2 | many | 12 | TGCGCCAGCAGGTTAGCGGGAAAGGAGCAGTTCTTC | CASRLAGKEQFF
TRBJ2-2 | TRBV7-9 | . | . | 15 | TGTGCCAGCAGCCTAGTGGACGCTAGAACCGGGGAGCTGTTTTTT | CASSLVDARTGELFF
TRBJ1-2 | TRBV10-3 | . | . | 14 | TGTGCCATCCACGACCGCGCAGGGTGGGGCGGCTACACCTTC | CAIHDRAGWGGYTF
TRBJ2-5 | TRBV6-1 | TRBD1 | . | 17 | TGTGCCAGCAGTGAATTGACAGCCCGAGGGACAGAAGAGACCCAGTACTTC | CASSELTARGTEETQYF
TRBJ2-5 | TRBV20-1 | TRBD2 | . | 12 | TGCAGTGCTAGATCTAGCGGGGGGACCCAGTACTTC | CSARSSGGTQYF
TRBJ2-1 | TRBV5-1 | . | . | 15 | TGCGCCAGCAACAACAGGGCCTTTAGCAACAATGAGCAGTTCTTC | CASNNRAFSNNEQFF
TRBJ1-2 | TRBV5-1 | . | . | 15 | TGCGCCAGCAGCTTGGGGGTCGACTATAACTATGGCTACACCTTC | CASSLGVDYNYGYTF
TRBJ2-5 | TRBV5-1 | TRBD2 | many | 14 | TGCGCCAGCAGCAAGGGACTAGCAGGGGAGACCCAGTACTTC | CASSKGLAGETQYF
TRBJ1-6 | TRBV24-1 | . | few | 13 | TGTGCCACCAGTGCCCGGGATAATTCACCCCTCCACTTT | CATSARDNSPLHF
TRBJ2-1 | TRBV19 | TRBD2 | . | 16 | TGTGCCAGTTCCCGACTAGCGGGAGACGGGGGCAATGAGCAGTTCTTC | CASSRLAGDGGNEQFF
TRBJ2-2 | TRBV9 | . | . | 17 | TGTGCCAGCAGCGTAGTGTTGAGGGAGGAACATAACGGGGAGCTGTTTTTT | CASSVVLREEHNGELFF
TRBJ2-1 | TRBV4-1 | . | once | 13 | TGCGCCAGCAGCCGCCCGGTCCGGGATGAGCAGTTCTTC | CASSRPVRDEQFF
TRBJ1-5 | TRBV24-1 | . | few | 13 | TGTGCCACCAGTGGAGACAGTTTTACGCCCCAGCATTTT | CATSGDSFTPQHF
TRBJ2-5 | TRBV28 | TRBD1 | few | 15 | TGTGCCAGCAGTCCCCCGGGACAGGTCGAGGAGACCCAGTACTTC | CASSPPGQVEETQYF
TRBJ2-1 | TRBV5-1 | TRBD1 | many | 15 | TGCGCCAGCAGCTCCCTGGGCAGGGGGCCCAATGAGCAGTTCTTC | CASSSLGRGPNEQFF
TRBJ1-2 | TRBV12-3/TRBV12-4 | . | many | 13 | TGTGCCAGCAGTTGGGCCCCCGGGAATGGCTACACCTTC | CASSWAPGNGYTF